This entry concerns a single T cell receptor beta chain. What it binds is not known. This entry is derived from a study of response to subunit inactivated influenza vaccine. Study results and limitations: The authors put forward the suggestion that each seasonal influenza vaccination may bring in only a limited number of new T cells.

TCRdb ran MiXCR on the RT-PCR reads and lists one entry per CDR3 protein. This table holds 710,000 or so distinct CDR3 sequences, approximately 14% found once. The material sequenced was PBMCs from blood, taken 11 to 12 days after vaccination. The receptor was isolated from a middle-aged man who received an inactivated influenza vaccine.

The CDR3 is CASSLGPSKETQYF. DNA of the CDR3: TGCGCCAGCAGCCTGGGACCATCAAAAGAGACCCAGTACTTC. The rearrangement links TRBV5-1 to TRBJ2-5; the D call may be TRBD1 or TRBD2 (5 bases each). Germline CDR1 and CDR2: SGHRS and YFSETQ. The CDR3 sequence is 14 residues long. V was clipped by 4 bases and J by 3 bases, with 13 bases between them.